This TCR beta chain appears in the sequencing data of a study of cytomegalovirus exposure and HLA in healthy donors. PCR used 60 Vbeta primers and 13 Jbeta primers. The table came from immunoSEQ multiplex PCR; TCRdb's copy has only in-frame clones and leaves some out. This sample has some 96,000 clones, with over 65% found just once. This clone was picked up a small number of times. From germline, CDR1 is SGHNT and CDR2 YYREEE (reference sequence). This CDR3 is 14 amino acids long. V dropped 0 bases and J dropped 6 bases, with 12 bases sitting between them. The rearrangement uses TRBV5-4 and TRBJ1-1; D not certain. This TCR was sampled from an older woman in good health and CMV-seronegative. Specimen: PBMCs. The CDR3, as DNA: TGTGCCAGCAGCTTGGCGGACTTAAGGTCTGAAGCTTTCTTT. As protein: CASSLADLRSEAFF.